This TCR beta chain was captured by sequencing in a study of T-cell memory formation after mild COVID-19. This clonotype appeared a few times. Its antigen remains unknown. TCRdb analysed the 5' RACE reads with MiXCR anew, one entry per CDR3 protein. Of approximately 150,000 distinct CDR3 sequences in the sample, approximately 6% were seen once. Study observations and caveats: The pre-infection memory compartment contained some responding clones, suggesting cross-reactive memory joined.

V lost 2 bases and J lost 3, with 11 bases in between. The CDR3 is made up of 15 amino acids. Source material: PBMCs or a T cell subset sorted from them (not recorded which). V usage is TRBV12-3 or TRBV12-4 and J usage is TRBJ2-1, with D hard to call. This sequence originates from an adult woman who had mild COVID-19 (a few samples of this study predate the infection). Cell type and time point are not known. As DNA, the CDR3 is TGTGCCAGCAGTTTAAAGGACCTACGCTACAATGAGCAGTTCTTC. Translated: CASSLKDLRYNEQFF.